This T cell receptor (beta chain) was captured by sequencing in a study of shared clonotypes between healthy human individuals. Study observations and caveats: Clonotypes shared by all four sorted-subset donors had higher generation probabilities than non-shared clonotypes.

Assay used: immunoSEQ multiplex PCR; TCRdb lists only in-frame clones, some missing. The sample records about 1 million clones, 70% to 80% being singletons. This clone came up many times. Its antigen is not known. The authors divided CD4+ cells into CD45RA+ naive and CD45RA-negative memory subsets. The TCR originated in a man younger than 30 in good health. Some clones in this sample may be carry-over from other donors' samples. Sequencing was done on a sample of memory CD4+ T cells from PBMCs. Subset specified: CD45RA-negative fraction.

The CDR3 spells CASSLGLAGDNEQFF. CDR3 DNA: TGTGCCAGCTCACTCGGACTAGCGGGAGACAATGAGCAGTTCTTC. The chain uses TRBV18 and TRBJ2-1; 13 bases map to TRBD2. Trimming removed 4 bases from V and 5 bases from J; junction bases left unmatched: 2. The CDR3 totals 15 residues. CDR1 KGHSH and CDR2 LQKENI come from the germline V gene.